This TCR beta chain was retrieved from a study of human T cells and chemical hapten exposure. In its sample, this clonotype was seen a few times. Its antigen is unidentified. This CDR3 has 15 amino acids. The ends were cut back, 3 bases at V and 4 bases at J, with 15 bases in the middle. Germline loops: CDR1 SGHTA, CDR2 FQGNSA. Study-level results: While controls formed fewer of them, expanded TCRs formed significantly more large CDR3 similarity clusters.

The time point was: patch test 2, 6 weeks after DPC sensitization. Treatment described: therapeutic diphenylcyclopropenone sensitization with weekly scalp DPC. TCRdb re-called the RACE reads with MiXCR, one entry per CDR3 protein. The sample has about 54,000 distinct CDR3 sequences, just under 10% seen once; the top ten hold 1.5% to 2%. The rearrangement uses TRBV7-2 and TRBJ1-2; maybe TRBD1 (5 bases). The input for sequencing was whole blood, taken in connection with sensitization to the hapten diphenylcyclopropenone (DPC). The TCR comes from a woman aged 50 to 60 with alopecia areata. Some clones in this sample may be carry-over from other donors' samples. The DNA for the CDR3 is TGTGCCAGCAGCTTTAGGCAGGGAAGACCCTATGGCTACACCTTC. This gives the protein CASSFRQGRPYGYTF.